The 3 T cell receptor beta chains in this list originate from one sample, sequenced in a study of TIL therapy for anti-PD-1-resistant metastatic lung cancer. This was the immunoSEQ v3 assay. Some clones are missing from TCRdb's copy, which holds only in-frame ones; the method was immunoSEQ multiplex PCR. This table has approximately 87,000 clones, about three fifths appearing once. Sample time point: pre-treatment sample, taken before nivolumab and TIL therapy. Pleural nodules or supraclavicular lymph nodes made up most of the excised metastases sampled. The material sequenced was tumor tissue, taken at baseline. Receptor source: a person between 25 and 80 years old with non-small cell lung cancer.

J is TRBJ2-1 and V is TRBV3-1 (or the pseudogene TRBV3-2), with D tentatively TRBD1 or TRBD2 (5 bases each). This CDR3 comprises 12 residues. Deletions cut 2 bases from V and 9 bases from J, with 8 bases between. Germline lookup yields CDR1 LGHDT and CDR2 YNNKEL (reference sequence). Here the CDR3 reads CASSQNGGEQFF. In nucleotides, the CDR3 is TGTGCCAGCAGCCAAAATGGGGGTGAGCAGTTCTTC.

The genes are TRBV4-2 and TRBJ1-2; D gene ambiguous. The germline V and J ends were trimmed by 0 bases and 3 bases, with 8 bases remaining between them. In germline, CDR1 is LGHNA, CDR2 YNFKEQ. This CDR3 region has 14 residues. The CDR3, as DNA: TGTGCCAGCAGCCAAGACTGGTCAGACTATGGCTACACCTTC. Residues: CASSQDWSDYGYTF.

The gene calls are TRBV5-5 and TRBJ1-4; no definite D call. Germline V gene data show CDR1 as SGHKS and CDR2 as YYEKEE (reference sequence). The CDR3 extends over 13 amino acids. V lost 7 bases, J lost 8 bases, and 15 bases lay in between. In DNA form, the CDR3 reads TGTGCCAGCCAAGGTGAGCTCCGAGAAAAACTGTTTTTT. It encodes CASQGELREKLFF.